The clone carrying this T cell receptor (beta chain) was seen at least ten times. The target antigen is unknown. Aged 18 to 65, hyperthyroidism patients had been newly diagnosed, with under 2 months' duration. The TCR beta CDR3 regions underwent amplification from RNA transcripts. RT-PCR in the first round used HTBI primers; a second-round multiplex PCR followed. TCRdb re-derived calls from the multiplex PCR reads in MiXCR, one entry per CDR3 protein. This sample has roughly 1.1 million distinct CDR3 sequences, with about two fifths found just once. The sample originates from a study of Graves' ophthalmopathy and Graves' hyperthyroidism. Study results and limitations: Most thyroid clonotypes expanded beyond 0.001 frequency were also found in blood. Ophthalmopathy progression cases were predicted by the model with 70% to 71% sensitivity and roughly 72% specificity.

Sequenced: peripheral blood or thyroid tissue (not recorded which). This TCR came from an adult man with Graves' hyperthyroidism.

For the CDR3, the DNA is TGTGCCAGCAGCTTAGTCGAGAACACTGAAGCTTTCTTT. It codes for CASSLVENTEAFF. The V and J genes are TRBV7-2 and TRBJ1-1; no reliable D call. V dropped 1 base and J dropped 1 base, with 4 bases sitting between them. CDR1 and CDR2 from the germline V gene are SGHTA and FQGNSA. This CDR3 spans 13 amino acids.